The subject of this entry is one T cell receptor (beta chain). The read ends 3 residues early relative to the CDR3; the germline J gene fills the gap. TCRdb keeps only in-frame clones here, not all; method: immunoSEQ multiplex PCR. The sample data list about 22,000 clones. The sample belongs to a study of T cells in women clearing cervical HPV infection. Study overall: For cases, blood was sampled a median about 140 days after lesion detection, interquartile range roughly 90 to 210 days.

CDR1 is GTSNPN, CDR2 SVGIG, per germline (reference sequence). With 2 bases removed from V and 8 bases from J, the gap between germline ends came to 10 bases. There are 13 residues in the CDR3. Material for sequencing was blood buffy coat. The rearrangement uses TRBV30 and TRBJ1-6; a weak D match, TRBD1 (6 bases). The sequence was collected from a woman aged 18 to 75 with a cervical HPV16 infection that either progressed to CIN3+ or cleared (not recorded which). Partial CDR3 DNA: TGTGCCTGGAGTACAGGGATAGATTCACCC. It yields the protein CAWSTGIDSP. The whole CDR3 sequence reads CAWSTGIDSPLHF.